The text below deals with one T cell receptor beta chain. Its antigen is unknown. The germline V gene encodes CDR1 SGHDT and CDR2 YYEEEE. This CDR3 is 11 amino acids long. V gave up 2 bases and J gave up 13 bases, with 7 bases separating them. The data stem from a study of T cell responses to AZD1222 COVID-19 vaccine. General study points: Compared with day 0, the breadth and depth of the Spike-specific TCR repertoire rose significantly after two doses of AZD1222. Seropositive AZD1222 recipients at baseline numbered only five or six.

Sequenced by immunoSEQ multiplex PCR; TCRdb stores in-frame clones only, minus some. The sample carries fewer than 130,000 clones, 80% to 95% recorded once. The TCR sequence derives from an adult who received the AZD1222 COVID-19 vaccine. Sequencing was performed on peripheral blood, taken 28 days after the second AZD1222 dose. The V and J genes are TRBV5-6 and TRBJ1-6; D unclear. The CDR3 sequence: CASSFEGPLHF. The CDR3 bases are TGTGCCAGCAGCTTCGAAGGGCCCCTCCACTTT.